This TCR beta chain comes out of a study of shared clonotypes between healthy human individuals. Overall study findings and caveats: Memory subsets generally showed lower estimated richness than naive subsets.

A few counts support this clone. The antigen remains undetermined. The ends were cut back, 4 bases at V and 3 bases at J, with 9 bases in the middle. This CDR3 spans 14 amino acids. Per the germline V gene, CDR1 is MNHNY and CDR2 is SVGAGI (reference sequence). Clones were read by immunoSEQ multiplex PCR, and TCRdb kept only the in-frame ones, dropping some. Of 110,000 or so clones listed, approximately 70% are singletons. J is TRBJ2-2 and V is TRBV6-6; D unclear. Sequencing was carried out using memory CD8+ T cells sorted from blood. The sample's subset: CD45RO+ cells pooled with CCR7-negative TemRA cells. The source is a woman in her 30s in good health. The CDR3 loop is CASSSNTYTGELFF. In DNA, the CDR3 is TGTGCCAGCAGTTCGAACACATACACCGGGGAGCTGTTTTTT.